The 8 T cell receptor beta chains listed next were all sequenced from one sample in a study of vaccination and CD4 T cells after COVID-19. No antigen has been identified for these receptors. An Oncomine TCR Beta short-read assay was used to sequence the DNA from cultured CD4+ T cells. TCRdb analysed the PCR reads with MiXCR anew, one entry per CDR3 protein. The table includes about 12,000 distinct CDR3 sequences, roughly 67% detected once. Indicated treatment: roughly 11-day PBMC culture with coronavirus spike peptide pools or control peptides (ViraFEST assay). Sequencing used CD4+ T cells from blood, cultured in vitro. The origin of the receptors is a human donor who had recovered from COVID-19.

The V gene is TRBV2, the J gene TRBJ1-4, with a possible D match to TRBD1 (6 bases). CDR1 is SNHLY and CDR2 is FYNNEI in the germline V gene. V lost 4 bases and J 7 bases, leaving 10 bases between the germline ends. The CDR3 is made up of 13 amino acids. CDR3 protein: CASSVRGGEKLFF. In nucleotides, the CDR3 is TGTGCCAGCAGTGTTAGAGGGGGTGAAAAACTGTTTTTT.

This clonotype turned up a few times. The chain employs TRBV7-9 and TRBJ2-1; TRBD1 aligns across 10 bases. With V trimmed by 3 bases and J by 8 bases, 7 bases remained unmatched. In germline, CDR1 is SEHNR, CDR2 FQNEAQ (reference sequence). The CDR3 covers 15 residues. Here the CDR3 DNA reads TGTGCCAGCAGCTTCTCGGGACAGGGGCTTGATGAGCAGTTCTTC. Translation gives CASSFSGQGLDEQFF.

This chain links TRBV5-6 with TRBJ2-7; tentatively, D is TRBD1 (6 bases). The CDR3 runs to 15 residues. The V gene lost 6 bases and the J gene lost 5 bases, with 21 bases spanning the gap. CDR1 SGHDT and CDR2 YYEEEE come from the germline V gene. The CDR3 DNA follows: TGTGCCAGCATTTCCACAGGGCAGCCCCAGGACGAGCAGTACTTC. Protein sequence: CASISTGQPQDEQYF.

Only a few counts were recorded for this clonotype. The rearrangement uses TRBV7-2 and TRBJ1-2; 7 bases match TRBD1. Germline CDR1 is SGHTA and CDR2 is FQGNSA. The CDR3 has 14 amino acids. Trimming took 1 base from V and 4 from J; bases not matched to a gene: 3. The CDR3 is CASSLGNRGYGYTF. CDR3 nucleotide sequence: TGTGCCAGCAGCTTAGGAAACAGGGGCTATGGCTACACCTTC.

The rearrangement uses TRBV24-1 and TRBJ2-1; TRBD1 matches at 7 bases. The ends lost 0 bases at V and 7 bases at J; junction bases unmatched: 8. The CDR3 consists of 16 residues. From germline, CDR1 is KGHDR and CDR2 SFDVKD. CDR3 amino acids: CATSDLKRQGRNEQFF. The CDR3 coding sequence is TGTGCCACCAGTGATTTGAAGAGACAGGGAAGAAATGAGCAGTTCTTC.

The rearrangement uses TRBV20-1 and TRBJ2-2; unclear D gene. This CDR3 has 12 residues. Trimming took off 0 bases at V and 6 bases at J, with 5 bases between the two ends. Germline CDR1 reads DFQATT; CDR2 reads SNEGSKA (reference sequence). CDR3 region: CSAREGSGELFF. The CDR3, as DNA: TGCAGTGCTAGAGAGGGGTCCGGGGAGCTGTTTTTT.

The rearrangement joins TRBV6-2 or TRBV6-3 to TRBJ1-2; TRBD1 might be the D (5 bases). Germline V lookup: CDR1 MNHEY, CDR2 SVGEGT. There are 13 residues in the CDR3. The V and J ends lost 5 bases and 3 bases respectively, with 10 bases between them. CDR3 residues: CASSQGGDYGYTF. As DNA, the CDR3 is TGTGCCAGCAGTCAGGGTGGAGACTATGGCTACACCTTC.

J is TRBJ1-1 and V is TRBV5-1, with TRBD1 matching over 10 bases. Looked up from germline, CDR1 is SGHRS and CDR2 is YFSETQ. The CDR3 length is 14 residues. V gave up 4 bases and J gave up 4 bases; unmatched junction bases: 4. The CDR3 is CASSPGDRGTEAFF. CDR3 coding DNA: TGCGCCAGCAGCCCCGGGGACAGGGGCACTGAAGCTTTCTTT.